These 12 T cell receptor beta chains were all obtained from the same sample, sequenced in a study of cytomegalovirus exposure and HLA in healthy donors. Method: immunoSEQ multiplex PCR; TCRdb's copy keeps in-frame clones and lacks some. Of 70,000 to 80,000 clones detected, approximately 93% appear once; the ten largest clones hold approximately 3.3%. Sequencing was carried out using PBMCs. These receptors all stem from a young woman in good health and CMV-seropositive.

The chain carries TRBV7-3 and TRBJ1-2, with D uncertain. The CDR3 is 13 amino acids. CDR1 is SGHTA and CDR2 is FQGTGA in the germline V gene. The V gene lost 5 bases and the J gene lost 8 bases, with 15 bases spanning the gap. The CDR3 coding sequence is TGTGCCAGCAGCCTTAGGCAGCGGGAAGGCTACACCTTC. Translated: CASSLRQREGYTF.

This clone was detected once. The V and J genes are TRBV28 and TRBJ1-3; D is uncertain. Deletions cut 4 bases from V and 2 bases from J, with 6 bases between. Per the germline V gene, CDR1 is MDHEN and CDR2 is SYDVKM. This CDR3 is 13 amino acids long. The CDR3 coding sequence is TGTGCCAGCAGTTCAAAAACTGGAAACACCATATATTTT. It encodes CASSSKTGNTIYF. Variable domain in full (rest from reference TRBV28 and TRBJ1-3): DVKVTQSSRYLVKRTGEKVFLECVQDMDHENMFWYRQDPGLGLRLIYFSYDVKMKEKGDIPEGYSVSREKKERFSLILESASTNQTSMYLCASSSKTGNTIYFGEGSWLTVV.

The CDR3 region has the DNA TGTGCCAGCAGTGGGGACAGGGGGCCCTCGGGCGAGCAGTACTTC. Translating it yields CASSGDRGPSGEQYF. The chain uses TRBV2 and TRBJ2-7; 12 nucleotides align to TRBD1. The length of the CDR3 is 15 residues. V shed 4 bases, J shed 6 bases, and the junction held 7 bases outside the gene matches. CDR1 is SNHLY and CDR2 is FYNNEI in the germline V gene.

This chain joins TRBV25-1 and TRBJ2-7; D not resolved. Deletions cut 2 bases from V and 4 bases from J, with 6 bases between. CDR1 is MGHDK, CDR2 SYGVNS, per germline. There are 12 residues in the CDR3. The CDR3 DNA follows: TGTGCCAGCAGTGAAGTGGCTTACGAGCAGTACTTC. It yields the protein CASSEVAYEQYF.

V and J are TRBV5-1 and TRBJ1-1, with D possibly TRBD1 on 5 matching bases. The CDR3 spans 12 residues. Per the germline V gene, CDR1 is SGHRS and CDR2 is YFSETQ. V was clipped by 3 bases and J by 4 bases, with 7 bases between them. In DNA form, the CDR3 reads TGCGCCAGCAGCTCAGGGCGCACTGAAGCTTTCTTT. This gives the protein CASSSGRTEAFF.

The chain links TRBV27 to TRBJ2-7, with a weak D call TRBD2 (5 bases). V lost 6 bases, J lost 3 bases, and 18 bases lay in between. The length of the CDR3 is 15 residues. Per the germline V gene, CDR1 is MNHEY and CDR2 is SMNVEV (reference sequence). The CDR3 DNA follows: TGTGCCAGCAGCCGAACCCGGAGGCAGGACTACGAGCAGTACTTC. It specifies CASSRTRRQDYEQYF.

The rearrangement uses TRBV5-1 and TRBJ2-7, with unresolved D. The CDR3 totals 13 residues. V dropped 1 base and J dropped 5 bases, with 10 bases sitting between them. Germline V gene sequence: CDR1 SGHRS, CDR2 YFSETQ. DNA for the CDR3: TGCGCCAGCAGCTTGAATGGCTTCGACGAGCAGTACTTC. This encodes CASSLNGFDEQYF. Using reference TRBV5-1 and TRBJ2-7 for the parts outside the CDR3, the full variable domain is KAGVTQTPRYLIKTRGQQVTLSCSPISGHRSVSWYQQTPGQGLQFLFEYFSETQRNKGNFPGRFSGRQFSNSRSEMNVSTLELGDSALYLCASSLNGFDEQYFGPGTRLTVT.

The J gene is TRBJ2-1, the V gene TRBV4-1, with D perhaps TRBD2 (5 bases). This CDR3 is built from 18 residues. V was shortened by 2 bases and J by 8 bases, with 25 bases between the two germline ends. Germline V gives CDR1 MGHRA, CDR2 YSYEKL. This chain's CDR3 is CASSQIIPIRISGDEQFF. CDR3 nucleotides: TGCGCCAGCAGCCAAATTATCCCGATCAGGATAAGCGGCGATGAGCAGTTCTTC.

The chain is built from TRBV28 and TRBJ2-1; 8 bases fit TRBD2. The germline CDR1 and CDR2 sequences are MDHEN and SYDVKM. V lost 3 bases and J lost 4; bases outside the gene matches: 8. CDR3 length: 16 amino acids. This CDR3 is CASSFPPAGGYNEQFF. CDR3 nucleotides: TGTGCCAGCAGTTTCCCCCCGGCGGGAGGTTACAATGAGCAGTTCTTC.

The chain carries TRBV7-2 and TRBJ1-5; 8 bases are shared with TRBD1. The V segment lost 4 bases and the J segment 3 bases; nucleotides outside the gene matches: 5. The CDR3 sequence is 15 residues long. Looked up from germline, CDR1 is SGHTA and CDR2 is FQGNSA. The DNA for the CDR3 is TGTGCCAGCAGCTCAGGACAGGGCTACAATCAGCCCCAGCATTTT. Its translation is CASSSGQGYNQPQHF.

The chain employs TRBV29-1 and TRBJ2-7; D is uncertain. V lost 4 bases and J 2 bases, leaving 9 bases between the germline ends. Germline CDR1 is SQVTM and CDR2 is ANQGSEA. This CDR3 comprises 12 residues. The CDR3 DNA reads TGCAGCGTTGGAGACACAGCCTACGAGCAGTACTTC. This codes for CSVGDTAYEQYF.

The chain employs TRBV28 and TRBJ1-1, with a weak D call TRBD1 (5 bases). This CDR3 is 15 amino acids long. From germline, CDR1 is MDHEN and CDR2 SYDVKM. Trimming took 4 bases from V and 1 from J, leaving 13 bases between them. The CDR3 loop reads CASSSRQSGNTEAFF. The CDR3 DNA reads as TGTGCCAGCAGTTCCCGACAGTCGGGGAACACTGAAGCTTTCTTT. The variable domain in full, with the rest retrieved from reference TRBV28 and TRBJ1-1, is DVKVTQSSRYLVKRTGEKVFLECVQDMDHENMFWYRQDPGLGLRLIYFSYDVKMKEKGDIPEGYSVSREKKERFSLILESASTNQTSMYLCASSSRQSGNTEAFFGQGTRLTVV.